What follows is one T cell receptor beta chain and its context. This sample was included in a study of blood T cell repertoires in COVID-19. TCRdb's copy holds only in-frame clones and misses some; the assay was immunoSEQ multiplex PCR. Counted here are 150,000 to 200,000 clones, 80% to 90% occurring once; the ten biggest clones make up about 2.1%. The V gene's germline CDR1 is PRHDT and CDR2 FYEKMQ (reference sequence). V dropped 4 bases and J dropped 10; count of bases not matched to a gene: 4. The CDR3 totals 12 residues. This clonotype was obtained from a young man who had recovered from COVID-19. The sequenced material came from peripheral blood. The genes are TRBV13 and TRBJ1-2; 9 bases align to TRBD1. Here the CDR3 DNA reads TGTGCCAGCAGCTCAGGACAGGGGCTCTACACCTTC. Its protein product is CASSSGQGLYTF.